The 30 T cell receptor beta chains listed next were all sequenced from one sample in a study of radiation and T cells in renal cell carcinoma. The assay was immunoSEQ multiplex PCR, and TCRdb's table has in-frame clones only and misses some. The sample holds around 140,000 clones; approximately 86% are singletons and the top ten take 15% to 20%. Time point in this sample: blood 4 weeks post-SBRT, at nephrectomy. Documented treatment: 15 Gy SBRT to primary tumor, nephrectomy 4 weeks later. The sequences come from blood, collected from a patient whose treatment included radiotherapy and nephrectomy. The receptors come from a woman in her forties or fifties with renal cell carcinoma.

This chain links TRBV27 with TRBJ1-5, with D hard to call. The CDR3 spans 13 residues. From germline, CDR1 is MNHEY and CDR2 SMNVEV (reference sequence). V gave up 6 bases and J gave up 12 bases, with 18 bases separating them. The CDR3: CASSDSDPFRQHF. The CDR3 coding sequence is TGTGCCAGCAGCGATTCGGACCCTTTTCGCCAGCATTTT.

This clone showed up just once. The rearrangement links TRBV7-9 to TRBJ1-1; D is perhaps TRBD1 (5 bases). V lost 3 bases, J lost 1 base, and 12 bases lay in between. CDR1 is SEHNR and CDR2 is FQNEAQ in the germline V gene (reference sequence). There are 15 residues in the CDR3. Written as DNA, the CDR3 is TGTGCCAGCAGCTTTTCACAGGCCTCGAACACTGAAGCTTTCTTT. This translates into CASSFSQASNTEAFF. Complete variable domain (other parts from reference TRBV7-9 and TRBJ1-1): DTGVSQNPRHKITKRGQNVTFRCDPISEHNRLYWYRQTLGQGPEFLTYFQNEAQLEKSRLLSDRFSAERPKGSFSTLEIQRTEQGDSAMYLCASSFSQASNTEAFFGQGTRLTVV.

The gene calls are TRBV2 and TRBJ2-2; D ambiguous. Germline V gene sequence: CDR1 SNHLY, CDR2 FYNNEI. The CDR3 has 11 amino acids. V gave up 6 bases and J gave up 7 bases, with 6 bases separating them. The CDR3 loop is CASRTNGELFF. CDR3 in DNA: TGTGCCAGCAGGACAAACGGGGAGCTGTTTTTT.

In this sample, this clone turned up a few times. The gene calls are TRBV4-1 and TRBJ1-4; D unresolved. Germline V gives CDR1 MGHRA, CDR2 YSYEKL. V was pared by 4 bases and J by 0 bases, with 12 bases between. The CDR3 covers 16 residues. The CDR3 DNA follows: TGCGCCAGCAGCCCGGCCCCAGCAGCAACTAATGAAAAACTGTTTTTT. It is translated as CASSPAPAATNEKLFF.

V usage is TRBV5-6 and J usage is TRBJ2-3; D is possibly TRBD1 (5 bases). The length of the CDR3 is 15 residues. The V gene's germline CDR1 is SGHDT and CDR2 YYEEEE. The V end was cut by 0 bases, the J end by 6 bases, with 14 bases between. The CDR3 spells CASSLGPSPGDTQYF. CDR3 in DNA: TGTGCCAGCAGCTTGGGCCCCTCCCCAGGGGATACGCAGTATTTT.

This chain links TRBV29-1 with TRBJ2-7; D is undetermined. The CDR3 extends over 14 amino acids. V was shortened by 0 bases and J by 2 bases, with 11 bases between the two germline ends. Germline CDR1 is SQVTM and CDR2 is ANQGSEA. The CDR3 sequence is CSVEERTYPYEQYF. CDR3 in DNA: TGCAGCGTTGAAGAGAGGACCTACCCCTACGAGCAGTACTTC.

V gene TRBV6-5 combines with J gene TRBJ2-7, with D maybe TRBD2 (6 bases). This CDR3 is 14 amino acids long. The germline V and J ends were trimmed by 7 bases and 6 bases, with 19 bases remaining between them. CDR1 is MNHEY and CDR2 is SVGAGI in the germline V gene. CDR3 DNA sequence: TGTGCCAGCAACGACGGGCTAGCGACCGGCGAGCAGTACTTC. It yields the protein CASNDGLATGEQYF.

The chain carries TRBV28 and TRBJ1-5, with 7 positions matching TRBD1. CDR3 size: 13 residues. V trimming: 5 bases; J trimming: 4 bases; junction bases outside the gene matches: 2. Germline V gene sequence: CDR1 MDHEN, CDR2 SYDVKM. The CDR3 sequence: CASSRDRNQPQHF. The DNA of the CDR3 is TGTGCCAGCAGTAGGGACAGAAATCAGCCCCAGCATTTT. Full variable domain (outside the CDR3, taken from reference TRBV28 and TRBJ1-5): DVKVTQSSRYLVKRTGEKVFLECVQDMDHENMFWYRQDPGLGLRLIYFSYDVKMKEKGDIPEGYSVSREKKERFSLILESASTNQTSMYLCASSRDRNQPQHFGDGTRLSIL.

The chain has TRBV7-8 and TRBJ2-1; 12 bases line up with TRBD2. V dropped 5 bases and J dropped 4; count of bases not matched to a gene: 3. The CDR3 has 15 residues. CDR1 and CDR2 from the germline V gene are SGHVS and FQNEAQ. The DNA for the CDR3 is TGTGCCAGCAGCCGCCTAGCGGGGGGGTACAATGAGCAGTTCTTC. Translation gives CASSRLAGGYNEQFF.

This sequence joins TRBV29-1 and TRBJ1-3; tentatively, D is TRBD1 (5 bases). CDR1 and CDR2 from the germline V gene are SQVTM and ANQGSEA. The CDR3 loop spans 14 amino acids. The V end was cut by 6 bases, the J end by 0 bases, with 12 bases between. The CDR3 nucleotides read TGCAGCGTAGCACTGGGGGGCTCTGGAAACACCATATATTTT. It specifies CSVALGGSGNTIYF.

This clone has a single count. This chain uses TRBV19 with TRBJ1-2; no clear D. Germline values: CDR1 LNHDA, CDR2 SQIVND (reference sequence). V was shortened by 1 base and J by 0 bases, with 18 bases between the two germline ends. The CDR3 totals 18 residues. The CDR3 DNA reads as TGTGCCAGTAGTATAGTGGGAGGTTCTGAGGAGTCTAACTATGGCTACACCTTC. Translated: CASSIVGGSEESNYGYTF.

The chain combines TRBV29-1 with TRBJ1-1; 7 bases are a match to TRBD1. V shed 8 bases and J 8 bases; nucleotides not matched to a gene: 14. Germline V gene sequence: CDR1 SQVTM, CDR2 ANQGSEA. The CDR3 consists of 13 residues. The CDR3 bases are TGCAGCACCCTGGAGGACAGGAGCGGCGAAGCTTTCTTT. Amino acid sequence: CSTLEDRSGEAFF. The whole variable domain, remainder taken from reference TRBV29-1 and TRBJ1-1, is SAVISQKPSRDICQRGTSLTIQCQVDSQVTMMFWYRQQPGQSLTLIATANQGSEATYESGFVIDKFPISRPNLTFSTLTVSNMSPEDSSIYLCSTLEDRSGEAFFGQGTRLTVV.

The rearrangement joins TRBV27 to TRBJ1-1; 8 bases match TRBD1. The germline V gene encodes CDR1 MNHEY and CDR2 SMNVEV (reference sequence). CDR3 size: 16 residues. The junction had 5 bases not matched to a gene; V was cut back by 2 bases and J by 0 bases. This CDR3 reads CASSLNRGGLNTEAFF. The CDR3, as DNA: TGTGCCAGCAGTTTAAACAGGGGGGGACTGAACACTGAAGCTTTCTTT.

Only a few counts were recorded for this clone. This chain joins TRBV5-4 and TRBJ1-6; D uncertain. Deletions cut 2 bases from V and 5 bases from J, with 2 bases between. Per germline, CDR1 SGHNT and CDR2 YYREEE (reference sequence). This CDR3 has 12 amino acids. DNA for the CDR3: TGTGCCAGCAGCTTAGATAATTCACCCCTCCACTTT. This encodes CASSLDNSPLHF.

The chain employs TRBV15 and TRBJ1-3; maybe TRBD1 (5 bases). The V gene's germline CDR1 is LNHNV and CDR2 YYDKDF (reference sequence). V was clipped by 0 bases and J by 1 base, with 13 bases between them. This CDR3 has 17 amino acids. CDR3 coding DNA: TGTGCCACCAGCAGAGATAGGTCCAGGGTTTCTGGAAACACCATATATTTT. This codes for CATSRDRSRVSGNTIYF.

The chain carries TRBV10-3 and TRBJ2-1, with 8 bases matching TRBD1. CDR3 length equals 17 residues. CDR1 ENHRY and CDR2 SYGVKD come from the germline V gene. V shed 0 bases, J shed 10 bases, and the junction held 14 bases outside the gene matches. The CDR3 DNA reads TGTGCCATCAGTGAGTCACCCACGACAGGGGTCTGGCGCGAGCAGTTCTTC. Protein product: CAISESPTTGVWREQFF.

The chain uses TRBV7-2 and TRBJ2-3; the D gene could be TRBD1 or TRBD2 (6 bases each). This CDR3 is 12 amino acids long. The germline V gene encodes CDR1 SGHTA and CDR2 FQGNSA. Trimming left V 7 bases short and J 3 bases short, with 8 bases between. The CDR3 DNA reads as TGTGCCAGCAAGGGGGGAACAGATACGCAGTATTTT. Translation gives CASKGGTDTQYF.

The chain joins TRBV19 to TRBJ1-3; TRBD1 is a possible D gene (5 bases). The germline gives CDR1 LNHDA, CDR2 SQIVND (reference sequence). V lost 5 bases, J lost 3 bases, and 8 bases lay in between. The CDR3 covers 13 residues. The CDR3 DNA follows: TGTGCCAGTAGTCAGGGAATTGGAAACACCATATATTTT. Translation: CASSQGIGNTIYF.

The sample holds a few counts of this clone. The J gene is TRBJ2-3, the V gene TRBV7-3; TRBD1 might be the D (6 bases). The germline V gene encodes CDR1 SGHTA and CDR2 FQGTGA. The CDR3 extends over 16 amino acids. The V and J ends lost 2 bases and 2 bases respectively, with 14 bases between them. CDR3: CASSLGTLSYTDTQYF. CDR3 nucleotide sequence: TGTGCCAGCAGCTTAGGGACACTCTCTTACACAGATACGCAGTATTTT.

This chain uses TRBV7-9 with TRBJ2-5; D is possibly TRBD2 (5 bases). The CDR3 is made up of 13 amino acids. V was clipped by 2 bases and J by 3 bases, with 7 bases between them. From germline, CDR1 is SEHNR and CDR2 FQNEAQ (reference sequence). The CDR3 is CASSLLREETQYF. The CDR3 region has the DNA TGTGCCAGCAGCTTATTGCGGGAAGAGACCCAGTACTTC.

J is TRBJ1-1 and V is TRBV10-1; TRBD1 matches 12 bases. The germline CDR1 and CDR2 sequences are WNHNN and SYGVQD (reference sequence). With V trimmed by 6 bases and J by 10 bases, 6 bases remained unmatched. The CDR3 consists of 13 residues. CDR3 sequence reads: CASRPGTGGIAFF. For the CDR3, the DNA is TGCGCCAGCAGACCCGGGACAGGGGGCATAGCTTTCTTT.

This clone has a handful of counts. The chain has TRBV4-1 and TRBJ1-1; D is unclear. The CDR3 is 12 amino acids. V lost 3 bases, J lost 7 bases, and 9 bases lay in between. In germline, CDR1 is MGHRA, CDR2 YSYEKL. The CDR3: CASSQTMVEAFF. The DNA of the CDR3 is TGCGCCAGCAGCCAGACCATGGTTGAAGCTTTCTTT.

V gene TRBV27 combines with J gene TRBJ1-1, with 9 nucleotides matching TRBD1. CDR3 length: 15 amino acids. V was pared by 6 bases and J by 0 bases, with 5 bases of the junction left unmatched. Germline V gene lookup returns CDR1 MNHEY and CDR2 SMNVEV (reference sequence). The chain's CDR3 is CASSPGTGMNTEAFF. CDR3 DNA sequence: TGTGCCAGCAGCCCCGGGACAGGGATGAACACTGAAGCTTTCTTT.

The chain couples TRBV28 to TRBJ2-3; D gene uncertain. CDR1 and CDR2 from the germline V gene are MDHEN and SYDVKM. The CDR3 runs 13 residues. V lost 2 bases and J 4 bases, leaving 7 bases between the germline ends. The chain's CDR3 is CASSLPQSDTQYF. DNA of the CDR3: TGTGCCAGCAGTTTACCCCAATCAGATACGCAGTATTTT.

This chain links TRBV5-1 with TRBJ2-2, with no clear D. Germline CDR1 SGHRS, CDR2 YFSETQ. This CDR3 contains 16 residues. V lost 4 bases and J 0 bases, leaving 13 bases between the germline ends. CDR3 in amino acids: CASSELIQTNTGELFF. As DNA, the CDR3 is TGCGCCAGCAGCGAACTAATCCAGACGAACACCGGGGAGCTGTTTTTT.

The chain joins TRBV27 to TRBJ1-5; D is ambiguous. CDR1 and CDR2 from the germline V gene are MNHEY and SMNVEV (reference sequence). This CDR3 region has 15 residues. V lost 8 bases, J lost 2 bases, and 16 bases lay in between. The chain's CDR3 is CASRRFGGGNQPQHF. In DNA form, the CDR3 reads TGTGCCAGCCGCCGGTTCGGTGGTGGCAATCAGCCCCAGCATTTT.

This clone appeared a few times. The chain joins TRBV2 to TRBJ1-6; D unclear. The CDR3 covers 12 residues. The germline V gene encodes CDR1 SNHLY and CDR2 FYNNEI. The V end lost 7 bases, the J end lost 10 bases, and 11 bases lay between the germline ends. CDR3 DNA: TGTGCCAGCACTGCGGGAGGCTCACCCCTCCACTTT. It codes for CASTAGGSPLHF.

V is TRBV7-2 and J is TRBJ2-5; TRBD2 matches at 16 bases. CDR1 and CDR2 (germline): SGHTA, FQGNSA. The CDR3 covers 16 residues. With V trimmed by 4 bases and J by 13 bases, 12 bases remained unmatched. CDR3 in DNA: TGTGCCAGCAGCTCCCCGGGACTAGCGGGGGGGCGCGGGCCGTACTTC. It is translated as CASSSPGLAGGRGPYF. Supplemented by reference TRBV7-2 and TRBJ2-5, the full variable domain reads GAGVSQSPSNKVTEKGKDVELRCDPISGHTALYWYRQSLGQGLEFLIYFQGNSAPDKSGLPSDRFSAERTGGSVSTLTIQRTQQEDSAVYLCASSSPGLAGGRGPYFGPGTRLLVL.

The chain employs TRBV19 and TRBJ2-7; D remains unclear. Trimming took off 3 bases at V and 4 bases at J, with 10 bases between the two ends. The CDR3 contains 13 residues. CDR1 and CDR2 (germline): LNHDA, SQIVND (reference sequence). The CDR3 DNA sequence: TGTGCCAGTAGTATGGGTAGCCGGTACGAGCAGTACTTC. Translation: CASSMGSRYEQYF.

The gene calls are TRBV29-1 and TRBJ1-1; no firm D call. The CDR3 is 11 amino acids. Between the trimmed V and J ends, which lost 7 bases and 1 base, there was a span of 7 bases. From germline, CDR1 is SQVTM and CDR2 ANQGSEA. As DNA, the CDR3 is TGCAGCGGTCGGCGGAACACTGAAGCTTTCTTT. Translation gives CSGRRNTEAFF.